The 21 T cell receptor beta chains listed next were all sequenced from one sample in a study of blood T cell repertoires in COVID-19. The table came from immunoSEQ multiplex PCR; TCRdb's copy has only in-frame clones and leaves some out. The repertoire holds about 330,000 clones, 88% seen once, with around 4% in the top ten. The sample taken for sequencing was peripheral blood. The receptors come from a woman aged 45-59 years with active or convalescent COVID-19.

The chain carries TRBV4-3 and TRBJ2-6; a possible D gene is TRBD2 (6 bases). The CDR3 consists of 19 residues. CDR1 is LGHNA and CDR2 is YSLEER in the germline V gene. V was shortened by 5 bases and J by 0 bases, with 20 bases between the two germline ends. CDR3 loop: CASSDLEASARSGANVLTF. CDR3 sequence (DNA): TGCGCCAGCAGCGATTTAGAGGCTAGCGCACGCTCTGGGGCCAACGTCCTGACTTTC.

The chain has TRBV7-2 and TRBJ2-1; TRBD2 matches 13 bases. The germline CDR1 and CDR2 sequences are SGHTA and FQGNSA. After removal of 0 bases from V and 4 bases from J, the junction contained 3 bases not matched to a gene. There are 17 residues in the CDR3. CDR3 DNA: TGTGCCAGCAGCTTAGCGGGGGGACTAGCGGGGTACAATGAGCAGTTCTTC. Translation: CASSLAGGLAGYNEQFF.

This sequence joins TRBV28 and TRBJ2-7, with unresolved D. V lost 7 bases to trimming and J lost 5 bases, with 24 bases between them. Germline V gives CDR1 MDHEN, CDR2 SYDVKM. The length of the CDR3 is 16 residues. The chain's CDR3 is CASKDSQTRSFNEQYF. In nucleotides, the CDR3 is TGTGCCAGCAAAGATTCCCAGACACGTTCCTTCAACGAGCAGTACTTC.

The V call is TRBV4-1, the J call TRBJ2-7, with TRBD2 matching over 8 bases. The CDR3 spans 16 residues. After removal of 4 bases from V and 0 bases from J, the junction contained 8 bases not matched to a gene. Germline V gives CDR1 MGHRA, CDR2 YSYEKL. The CDR3 loop is CASSPWGSGDSYEQYF. CDR3 nucleotide sequence: TGCGCCAGCAGCCCCTGGGGTAGCGGGGACTCCTACGAGCAGTACTTC.

V and J are TRBV5-1 and TRBJ2-7, with D uncertain. The ends were cut back, 0 bases at V and 1 base at J, with 17 bases in the middle. Germline CDR1 reads SGHRS; CDR2 reads YFSETQ. The CDR3 runs to 17 residues. The CDR3 spells CASSLEPLSGISYEQYF. The CDR3 nucleotides read TGCGCCAGCAGCTTGGAACCTCTTTCAGGCATTTCCTACGAGCAGTACTTC.

The V gene is TRBV5-1, the J gene TRBJ2-1, with D possibly TRBD2 on 5 matching bases. Germline V CDR1 and CDR2: SGHRS, YFSETQ. This CDR3 is 15 amino acids long. Trimming shortened V by 4 bases and J by 3 bases, and 14 bases separated the two germline ends. Here the CDR3 DNA reads TGCGCCAGCAGCAAGGAGTCGAGCGGCTACAATGAGCAGTTCTTC. Translated: CASSKESSGYNEQFF.

This rearrangement joins TRBV18 to TRBJ2-3; the D gene is possibly TRBD1 (5 bases). The CDR3 loop spans 14 amino acids. The V end was cut by 3 bases, the J end by 1 base, with 8 bases between. The germline CDR1 and CDR2 sequences are KGHSH and LQKENI. CDR3 protein: CASSPKQGTDTQYF. The CDR3, as DNA: TGTGCCAGCTCACCGAAACAGGGCACAGATACGCAGTATTTT.

This sequence joins TRBV27 and TRBJ2-7, with 7 bases that match TRBD1. The CDR3 runs 13 residues. Per the germline V gene, CDR1 is MNHEY and CDR2 is SMNVEV (reference sequence). Trimming took 5 bases from V and 2 from J; bases not matched to a gene: 3. The CDR3 nucleotides read TGTGCCAGCAGTCGACAGGGCACCTACGAGCAGTACTTC. Its translation: CASSRQGTYEQYF.

This clone occurred many times. This chain connects TRBV14 to TRBJ1-3; 9 bases fit TRBD1. Per germline, CDR1 SGHDN and CDR2 FVKESK. Losses at the gene ends were 4 bases for V and 7 bases for J; bases not matched to a gene: 5. The CDR3 covers 14 residues. The DNA of the CDR3 is TGTGCCAGCAGCCCACAGGGGGCACAGAACACCATATATTTT. It specifies CASSPQGAQNTIYF.

The chain has TRBV28 and TRBJ2-5, with D hard to call. Germline-derived CDR1 and CDR2 are MDHEN and SYDVKM. V lost 3 bases, J lost 5 bases, and 16 bases lay in between. This CDR3 is 15 amino acids long. Here the CDR3 reads CASSFLLAARETQYF. In DNA, the CDR3 is TGTGCCAGCAGTTTCCTGCTTGCGGCACGGGAGACCCAGTACTTC.

The chain links TRBV5-4 to TRBJ2-7; TRBD2 aligns across 12 bases. The CDR3 covers 16 residues. J lost 5 bases, V lost 4 bases, and 10 bases had no gene match. CDR1 is SGHNT, CDR2 YYREEE, per germline (reference sequence). CDR3 residues: CASSPALAGGLNEQYF. The DNA for the CDR3 is TGTGCCAGCAGCCCCGCCCTAGCGGGAGGGCTAAACGAGCAGTACTTC.

V and J are TRBV12-3 or TRBV12-4 and TRBJ1-2; D gene unclear. The length of the CDR3 is 13 residues. The V and J ends lost 2 bases and 4 bases respectively, with 8 bases between them. CDR3 nucleotides: TGTGCCAGCAGTTTACATCAGTCCTATGGCTACACCTTC. Residues: CASSLHQSYGYTF.

The chain recombines TRBV28 with TRBJ1-4, with D possibly matching TRBD1 (6 bases). The V end was cut by 11 bases, the J end by 6 bases, with 25 bases between. The CDR3 runs to 16 residues. Germline V gives CDR1 MDHEN, CDR2 SYDVKM. As DNA, the CDR3 is TGTGCCGACCTCACGGGACACCCGACGAGGGATGAAAAACTGTTTTTT. Its protein product is CADLTGHPTRDEKLFF.

The J gene is TRBJ1-2, the V gene TRBV2; D unclear. The germline V gene encodes CDR1 SNHLY and CDR2 FYNNEI. With 3 bases removed from V and 8 bases from J, the gap between germline ends came to 16 bases. The length of the CDR3 is 14 residues. CDR3 residues: CASSDPRRVWGYTF. Written as DNA, the CDR3 is TGTGCCAGCAGTGACCCGCGGAGGGTCTGGGGCTACACCTTC.

The chain couples TRBV11-2 to TRBJ2-7, with TRBD2 matching 8 bases. V lost 4 bases, J lost 2 bases, and 4 bases stayed unmatched. The CDR3 is 14 amino acids. Germline loops: CDR1 SGHAT, CDR2 FQNNGV. The CDR3 region is CASSWTGGAYEQYF. The CDR3 DNA follows: TGTGCCAGCAGCTGGACGGGGGGGGCCTACGAGCAGTACTTC.

V gene TRBV14 combines with J gene TRBJ1-2; no definite D call. This CDR3 has 13 residues. Germline V lookup: CDR1 SGHDN, CDR2 FVKESK. Trimming shortened V by 8 bases and J by 4 bases, and 14 bases separated the two germline ends. CDR3 DNA: TGTGCCAGCGACTCTTACGCCGGCTATGGCTACACCTTC. Translation gives CASDSYAGYGYTF.

The V and J genes are TRBV11-3 and TRBJ2-3, with TRBD2 identical over 15 bases. With 3 bases clipped from V and 3 bases from J, the junction kept 1 base outside the gene matches. The CDR3 has 16 amino acids. Germline V gene data show CDR1 as SGHNT and CDR2 as YENEEA. In nucleotides, the CDR3 is TGTGCCAGCAGCTTGGGACTAGCGGGAGGTACAGATACGCAGTATTTT. Residues: CASSLGLAGGTDTQYF.

CDR3 sequence reads: CASSLGDRGEQYF. Here the CDR3 DNA reads TGTGCCAGCAGCTTGGGAGACAGGGGCGAGCAGTACTTC. The rearrangement uses TRBV7-8 and TRBJ2-7, with TRBD1 matching 8 bases. V lost 3 bases, J lost 6 bases, and 4 bases stayed unmatched. This CDR3 comprises 13 residues. CDR1 and CDR2 (germline): SGHVS, FQNEAQ.

This clone has only a few counts. The gene calls are TRBV10-1 and TRBJ2-2; tentatively, D is TRBD1 (7 bases). CDR1 WNHNN and CDR2 SYGVQD come from the germline V gene (reference sequence). The length of the CDR3 is 15 residues. The V gene lost 7 bases and the J gene lost 1 base, with 13 bases spanning the gap. CDR3 sequence reads: CASTRGRGNTGELFF. The CDR3 region has the DNA TGCGCCAGCACTAGGGGGCGGGGGAACACCGGGGAGCTGTTTTTT.

This chain links TRBV30 with TRBJ1-3; D is uncertain. V was cut by 2 bases and J by 0 bases, with 11 bases left in between. Per germline, CDR1 GTSNPN and CDR2 SVGIG (reference sequence). CDR3 size: 15 residues. The CDR3 loop is CAWSTLRLSGNTIYF. CDR3 in DNA: TGTGCCTGGAGTACCCTGCGTCTCTCTGGAAACACCATATATTTT.

The V and J genes are TRBV14 and TRBJ2-5; no reliable D call. The V gene lost 1 base and the J gene lost 4 bases, with 4 bases spanning the gap. This CDR3 is 12 amino acids long. CDR1 is SGHDN and CDR2 is FVKESK in the germline V gene. The CDR3 nucleotides read TGTGCCAGCAGCCAAGTTCGAGAGACCCAGTACTTC. This encodes CASSQVRETQYF. Full variable domain (remainder filled in from reference TRBV14 and TRBJ2-5): EAGVTQFPSHSVIEKGQTVTLRCDPISGHDNLYWYRRVMGKEIKFLLHFVKESKQDESGMPNNRFLAERTGGTYSTLKVQPAELEDSGVYFCASSQVRETQYFGPGTRLLVL.